Shown below are 30 T cell receptor beta chains from a single sample sequenced in a study of human T cells and chemical hapten exposure. The time point was: patch test 3, about 24 weeks after DPC sensitization. Treatment in this sample: therapeutic diphenylcyclopropenone sensitization with weekly scalp DPC. Using its own MiXCR run on the RACE reads, TCRdb lists one record per CDR3 protein. This sample has about 120,000 distinct CDR3 sequences, with about 11% found just once. Sequencing was performed on whole blood, taken in connection with sensitization to the hapten diphenylcyclopropenone (DPC). All receptors derive from a woman aged 50 to 60 with alopecia areata. Some clones in this sample may be carry-over from other donors' samples.

This clonotype was detected ten times or more. The V gene is TRBV5-4, the J gene TRBJ2-7, with 7 bases identical to TRBD2. V lost 3 bases to trimming and J lost 5 bases; unmatched junction nucleotides: 8. The CDR3 extends over 14 amino acids. The germline V gene has CDR1 SGHNT and CDR2 YYREEE (reference sequence). In DNA, the CDR3 is TGTGCCAGCAGCTCCCCGGGGAGGGCCCACGAGCAGTACTTC. It encodes CASSSPGRAHEQYF.

This clonotype appeared many times. The chain is built from TRBV3-1 and TRBJ2-3; D possibly corresponds to TRBD2 (7 bases). CDR1 LGHDT and CDR2 YNNKEL come from the germline V gene (reference sequence). The CDR3 length is 18 residues. Trimming pared 5 bases from V and 2 bases from J, leaving 23 bases between. This CDR3 is CASSLRGAGALSTDTQYF. In nucleotides, the CDR3 is TGTGCCAGCAGCTTAAGAGGGGCGGGGGCCTTATCCACAGATACGCAGTATTTT.

The CDR3 here is CASRGATGLPYNEQFF. CDR3 DNA: TGTGCCAGCAGGGGAGCGACAGGGCTACCCTACAATGAGCAGTTCTTC. The chain uses TRBV28 and TRBJ2-1; 7 nucleotides align to TRBD1. V lost 6 bases and J lost 2; bases outside the gene matches: 10. Germline lookup yields CDR1 MDHEN and CDR2 SYDVKM. The CDR3 has 16 residues.

The chain has TRBV5-1 and TRBJ2-7; the D is unclear. V was pared by 0 bases and J by 0 bases, with 7 bases between. This CDR3 has 14 amino acids. The germline gives CDR1 SGHRS, CDR2 YFSETQ. CDR3 sequence reads: CASSLGTVSYEQYF. In nucleotides, the CDR3 is TGCGCCAGCAGCTTGGGTACAGTCTCCTACGAGCAGTACTTC.

About this clonotype: A much larger clone is a single base away; this may be a read error. The rearrangement joins TRBV2 to TRBJ2-1; TRBD2 might be the D (6 bases). With 6 bases removed from V and 4 bases from J, the gap between germline ends came to 16 bases. The CDR3 runs to 15 residues. Germline CDR1 is SNHLY and CDR2 is FYNNEI. The CDR3 protein is CASRVTSRTYNEQFF. The CDR3 region has the DNA TGTGCCAGCAGGGTCACTAGCAGAACTTACAATGAGCAGTTCTTC. The variable domain in full, completed from reference TRBV2 and TRBJ2-1, reads EPEVTQTPSHQVTQMGQEVILRCVPISNHLYFYWYRQILGQKVEFLVSFYNNEISEKSEIFDDQFSVERPDGSNFTLKIRSTKLEDSAMYFCASRVTSRTYNEQFFGPGTRLTVL.

This chain uses TRBV6-5 with TRBJ2-7, with 7 bases identical to TRBD1. After removal of 0 bases from V and 7 bases from J, the junction contained 6 bases not matched to a gene. Looked up from germline, CDR1 is MNHEY and CDR2 is SVGAGI. This CDR3 has 14 amino acids. The CDR3 DNA is TGTGCCAGCAGTTACTCCGGGACAGCCGGGGAGCAGTACTTC. Protein product: CASSYSGTAGEQYF.

This clonotype was recorded at least ten times. The V gene is TRBV6-1, the J gene TRBJ1-1; no firm D call. This CDR3 comprises 12 residues. Germline V lookup: CDR1 MNHNS, CDR2 SASEGT. DNA of the CDR3: TGTGCAACTTTCACAGCCGACACTGAAGCTTTCTTT. It specifies CATFTADTEAFF.

Comments on this clonotype: Mismatch with germline at one junction end may stem from a read error. This rearrangement joins TRBV10-3 to TRBJ2-7; TRBD2 matches at 8 bases. The CDR3 runs to 13 residues. Germline loops: CDR1 ENHRY, CDR2 SYGVKD. CDR3 loop: CAITPAGAYGQYF. Written as DNA, the CDR3 is TGTGCCATCACTCCAGCGGGGGCCTACGGGCAGTACTTC.

Worth noting for this clonotype: A read error may account for a junction end that differs from germline. V usage is TRBV6-2 or TRBV6-3 and J usage is TRBJ2-1, with TRBD2 as a possible D gene (5 bases). CDR1 is MNHEY, CDR2 SVGEGT, per germline. This CDR3 is 15 amino acids long. The CDR3 bases are TGTGCCAGCAATTTACGGAGGATGTCCTTCAATGAGCAGTTCTTC. Translated: CASNLRRMSFNEQFF.

The sample holds a few counts of this clonotype. The chain recombines TRBV12-3 or TRBV12-4 with TRBJ2-7; perhaps D is TRBD1 or TRBD2 (5 bases each). Between the trimmed V and J ends, which lost 3 bases and 3 bases, there was a span of 9 bases. The CDR3 runs to 13 residues. The CDR3 loop is CASSFEGSYEQYF. CDR3 nucleotides: TGTGCCAGCAGTTTCGAGGGGAGCTACGAGCAGTACTTC.

There are a few counts of this clonotype. The gene calls are TRBV12-3 or TRBV12-4 and TRBJ2-6; tentatively, D is TRBD1 (5 bases). The CDR3 length is 12 residues. Trimming took off 7 bases at V and 8 bases at J, with 9 bases between the two ends. The CDR3 DNA follows: TGTGCCAGCAAGCCAGGGTCCAACGTCCTGACTTTC. This encodes CASKPGSNVLTF.

This clonotype was observed a few times. The chain employs TRBV6-6 and TRBJ1-1, with D hard to call. From germline, CDR1 is MNHNY and CDR2 SVGAGI (reference sequence). There are 13 residues in the CDR3. With 0 bases removed from V and 8 bases from J, the gap between germline ends came to 10 bases. CDR3 amino acids: CASSYSTEFEAFF. The CDR3 nucleotides are TGTGCCAGCAGTTACTCGACGGAGTTCGAAGCTTTCTTT.

This clonotype was seen a handful of times. V gene TRBV2 combines with J gene TRBJ2-1; TRBD2 matches at 7 bases. Trimming cost V 6 bases and J 3 bases; bases outside gene matches: 8. The CDR3 length is 15 residues. The V gene's germline CDR1 is SNHLY and CDR2 FYNNEI. CDR3 coding DNA: TGTGCCAGCAGCGGGCTAGCGGTTTTCTACAATGAGCAGTTCTTC. This codes for CASSGLAVFYNEQFF.

This clonotype was detected only a few times. J is TRBJ1-1 and V is TRBV18; 10 bases are shared with TRBD1. V shed 3 bases, J shed 3 bases, and the junction held 7 bases outside the gene matches. The CDR3 sequence is 16 residues long. From germline, CDR1 is KGHSH and CDR2 LQKENI. DNA of the CDR3: TGTGCCAGCTCACCGCCGGGACAGGGGAGGGACACTGAAGCTTTCTTT. This gives the protein CASSPPGQGRDTEAFF.

This clonotype was detected a few times. The chain employs TRBV7-2 and TRBJ2-5; D gene unclear. V was trimmed by 2 bases and J by 5 bases, leaving 6 bases between them. The length of the CDR3 is 12 residues. Germline loops: CDR1 SGHTA, CDR2 FQGNSA. The CDR3 loop is CASSLNKETQYF. DNA of the CDR3: TGTGCCAGCAGCTTAAATAAGGAGACCCAGTACTTC.

This clonotype was counted ten times or more. This chain uses TRBV27 with TRBJ2-3, with 8 nucleotides matching TRBD1. The V segment lost 6 bases and the J segment 0 bases; nucleotides outside the gene matches: 8. Germline values: CDR1 MNHEY, CDR2 SMNVEV (reference sequence). CDR3 length equals 16 residues. The CDR3 loop reads CASSPTGGLSTDTQYF. CDR3 nucleotide sequence: TGTGCCAGCAGCCCAACAGGGGGGCTAAGCACAGATACGCAGTATTTT.

This clonotype was seen a handful of times. The chain carries TRBV5-5 and TRBJ2-2; perhaps TRBD1 as D (7 bases). The ends were cut back, 4 bases at V and 5 bases at J, with 18 bases in the middle. The germline CDR1 and CDR2 sequences are SGHKS and YYEKEE (reference sequence). This CDR3 is built from 16 residues. In nucleotides, the CDR3 is TGTGCCAGCAGCCCCCATTCAGGGGGGCTGACCGGGGAGCTGTTTTTT. It yields the protein CASSPHSGGLTGELFF.

At least ten counts were recorded for this clonotype. The chain carries TRBV12-3 or TRBV12-4 and TRBJ2-1; 13 nucleotides line up with TRBD2. Trimming took 5 bases from V and 10 from J; bases not matched to a gene: 8. The CDR3 is made up of 15 amino acids. The CDR3 sequence is CASSLGLAGELEQFF. In DNA, the CDR3 is TGTGCCAGCAGTCTAGGACTAGCGGGAGAGCTGGAGCAGTTCTTC.

A few counts support this clonotype. The rearrangement joins TRBV7-2 to TRBJ1-5; perhaps TRBD1 as D (5 bases). This CDR3 is built from 13 residues. Trimming removed 5 bases at V and 4 bases at J, with 9 bases between. Per the germline V gene, CDR1 is SGHTA and CDR2 is FQGNSA. The CDR3 DNA reads as TGTGCCAGCAGCGGGGACCGGAATCAGCCCCAGCATTTT. Translated, it gives CASSGDRNQPQHF.

In this sample, this clonotype turned up a few times. The chain has TRBV3-1 and TRBJ2-5; D is perhaps TRBD2 (5 bases). Trimming removed 1 base from V and 2 bases from J, with 11 bases in between. Germline loops: CDR1 LGHDT, CDR2 YNNKEL (reference sequence). This CDR3 has 15 amino acids. The CDR3: CASSQGLAPQETQYF. In nucleotides, the CDR3 is TGTGCCAGCAGCCAAGGCCTAGCCCCTCAAGAGACCCAGTACTTC.

As for this clonotype: A much larger clone lies a single base off, so this may be a read error. V usage is TRBV10-3 and J usage is TRBJ2-3, with D maybe TRBD1 (5 bases). CDR3 length: 14 amino acids. Germline values: CDR1 ENHRY, CDR2 SYGVKD. The germline V and J ends were trimmed by 3 bases and 3 bases, with 10 bases remaining between them. The CDR3 loop is CAISDQGLTDTQYF. The CDR3 DNA follows: TGTGCCATCAGTGACCAGGGCCTAACAGATACGCAGTATTTT.

This clonotype was counted ten times or more. The chain recombines TRBV6-6 with TRBJ1-5, with D unclear. Germline V lookup: CDR1 MNHNY, CDR2 SVGAGI (reference sequence). The CDR3 has 15 amino acids. V dropped 5 bases and J dropped 4 bases, with 15 bases sitting between them. CDR3 protein: CASSDRTGINQPQHF. CDR3 coding DNA: TGTGCCAGCAGTGATAGGACCGGGATAAATCAGCCCCAGCATTTT.

The V call is TRBV7-9, the J call TRBJ1-5; TRBD1 might be the D (5 bases). The CDR3 contains 13 residues. V was clipped by 3 bases and J by 7 bases, with 10 bases between them. In germline, CDR1 is SEHNR, CDR2 FQNEAQ (reference sequence). CDR3 loop: CASSLGGSQPQHF. The CDR3 nucleotides read TGTGCCAGCAGCTTGGGGGGAAGCCAGCCCCAGCATTTT.

The sample holds many counts of this clonotype. V is TRBV6-1 and J is TRBJ1-3; D is unclear. This CDR3 contains 14 residues. Looked up from germline, CDR1 is MNHNS and CDR2 is SASEGT. V was cut by 5 bases and J by 0 bases, with 8 bases left in between. The DNA of the CDR3 is TGTGCCAGCAGTTCCCCGATCTCTGGAAACACCATATATTTT. Translation gives CASSSPISGNTIYF.

Details on this clonotype: This sequence may be a read error, since a much larger clone differs from it by one base. The rearrangement links TRBV29-1 to TRBJ1-1, with no clear D. The germline V and J ends were trimmed by 4 bases and 5 bases, with 11 bases remaining between them. The germline V gene encodes CDR1 SQVTM and CDR2 ANQGSEA. The CDR3 covers 12 residues. CDR3 sequence reads: CSVADLGTEAFF. CDR3 coding DNA: TGCAGCGTTGCGGACCTTGGGACTGAAGCTTTCTTT.

This clonotype was seen only a few times. The chain combines TRBV6-2 or TRBV6-3 with TRBJ1-5; no firm D call. CDR1 and CDR2 (germline): MNHEY, SVGEGT. The CDR3 contains 11 residues. The V gene lost 6 bases and the J gene lost 9 bases, with 9 bases spanning the gap. The CDR3 spells CASRETWPQHF. CDR3 nucleotide sequence: TGTGCCAGCAGAGAAACTTGGCCCCAGCATTTT.

This clonotype was found a few times. V usage is TRBV5-1 and J usage is TRBJ2-3; 9 nucleotides agree with TRBD1. CDR3 length: 15 residues. The V gene's germline CDR1 is SGHRS and CDR2 YFSETQ. J lost 4 bases, V lost 3 bases, and 6 bases had no gene match. The CDR3 loop is CASSSGDRAADTQYF. In nucleotides, the CDR3 is TGCGCCAGCAGCTCGGGGGACAGGGCGGCAGATACGCAGTATTTT. Filled out from reference TRBV5-1 and TRBJ2-3, the complete variable domain reads KAGVTQTPRYLIKTRGQQVTLSCSPISGHRSVSWYQQTPGQGLQFLFEYFSETQRNKGNFPGRFSGRQFSNSRSEMNVSTLELGDSALYLCASSSGDRAADTQYFGPGTRLTVL.

This clonotype was recorded at least ten times. The chain uses TRBV28 and TRBJ2-1; TRBD1 matches at 8 bases. This CDR3 comprises 15 residues. Germline V gene lookup returns CDR1 MDHEN and CDR2 SYDVKM. V shed 10 bases, J shed 7 bases, and the junction held 15 bases outside the gene matches. This CDR3 is CATTTSGGARNEQFF. CDR3 DNA sequence: TGTGCCACGACAACCTCAGGGGGCGCGAGGAATGAGCAGTTCTTC.

This clonotype was observed many times. As DNA, the CDR3 is TGCAGTGCTAGAGGCCTCGCGTTGCGCACAGATACGCAGTATTTT. Encoded protein: CSARGLALRTDTQYF. The chain links TRBV20-1 to TRBJ2-3; no definite D call. Germline assignment: CDR1 DFQATT and CDR2 SNEGSKA (reference sequence). This CDR3 is 15 amino acids long. The V end lost 1 base, the J end lost 1 base, and 12 bases lay between the germline ends.

The rearrangement joins TRBV20-1 to TRBJ1-2; a possible D gene is TRBD1 (5 bases). V was trimmed by 0 bases and J by 1 base, leaving 12 bases between them. The V gene's germline CDR1 is DFQATT and CDR2 SNEGSKA (reference sequence). This CDR3 is 15 amino acids long. The CDR3 spells CSARDPTANNYGYTF. As DNA, the CDR3 is TGCAGTGCTAGAGATCCGACAGCAAATAACTATGGCTACACCTTC.